Below, 25 T cell receptor beta chains from the same sample are listed, as sequenced in a study of type 1 regulatory T cells. Using its own MiXCR run on the reads, TCRdb lists one record per CDR3 protein. The sample contains some 89,000 distinct CDR3 sequences, roughly a third of which appear only once. Sequencing was done on a sample of CD4+ T cells, either the whole sample or a sorted fraction (not recorded which). Source of these receptors: a human donor in good health.

The chain couples TRBV19 to TRBJ2-2; D is perhaps TRBD1 (6 bases). Germline V gene data show CDR1 as LNHDA and CDR2 as SQIVND (reference sequence). V shed 4 bases and J shed 6 bases, with 9 bases lying between them. The CDR3 loop spans 13 amino acids. The CDR3 DNA sequence: TGTGCCAGTAGTACCCAGGGGTCCGGGGAGCTGTTTTTT. It encodes CASSTQGSGELFF.

The table lists this clonotype with a count of one. The CDR3 coding sequence is TGCGCCAGCAGCTGGACAGGGGACGGGAGTCAGCCCCAGCATTTT. Encoded protein: CASSWTGDGSQPQHF. The chain recombines TRBV5-1 with TRBJ1-5; 9 bases are shared with TRBD1. Germline values: CDR1 SGHRS, CDR2 YFSETQ. The CDR3 loop spans 15 amino acids. The trim removed 3 bases at V and 6 bases at J, leaving 7 bases unmatched. The full variable domain, completed using reference TRBV5-1 and TRBJ1-5, is KAGVTQTPRYLIKTRGQQVTLSCSPISGHRSVSWYQQTPGQGLQFLFEYFSETQRNKGNFPGRFSGRQFSNSRSEMNVSTLELGDSALYLCASSWTGDGSQPQHFGDGTRLSIL.

The chain couples TRBV28 to TRBJ2-5, with D possibly being TRBD1 (5 bases). This CDR3 has 15 amino acids. The germline V gene has CDR1 MDHEN and CDR2 SYDVKM. V dropped 6 bases and J dropped 3 bases, with 17 bases sitting between them. The CDR3 DNA follows: TGTGCCAGCAGCCCGTTCGGACAAATGGAAGAGACCCAGTACTTC. Its protein product is CASSPFGQMEETQYF.

The V call is TRBV3-1, the J call TRBJ2-1; D gene ambiguous. Trimming removed 0 bases at V and 6 bases at J, with 6 bases between. The CDR3 loop spans 13 amino acids. Per germline, CDR1 LGHDT and CDR2 YNNKEL (reference sequence). For the CDR3, the DNA is TGTGCCAGCAGCCAAGATCTGCGCAATGAGCAGTTCTTC. Translating gives CASSQDLRNEQFF.

This sequence joins TRBV20-1 and TRBJ2-5; possibly TRBD2 for D (6 bases). The CDR3 sequence is 11 residues long. CDR1 and CDR2 from the germline V gene are DFQATT and SNEGSKA (reference sequence). V was clipped by 7 bases and J by 9 bases, with 15 bases between them. In DNA, the CDR3 is TGCAGTGAAAAGGGACTTCGGGCCCAGTACTTC. Translated, it gives CSEKGLRAQYF.

This clonotype was recorded a few times. The V gene is TRBV20-1, the J gene TRBJ2-3, with 8 nucleotides matching TRBD2. This CDR3 spans 14 amino acids. After removal of 6 bases from V and 2 bases from J, the junction contained 7 bases not matched to a gene. Germline V lookup: CDR1 DFQATT, CDR2 SNEGSKA (reference sequence). In DNA form, the CDR3 reads TGCAGTGCGAAGATAGCGGGACTCACAGATACGCAGTATTTT. Its protein is CSAKIAGLTDTQYF.

This clonotype showed up just once. The chain is built from TRBV5-1 and TRBJ2-7, with D possibly being TRBD1 (6 bases). CDR1 is SGHRS, CDR2 YFSETQ, per germline. This CDR3 region has 13 residues. The ends were cut back, 0 bases at V and 5 bases at J, with 9 bases in the middle. The CDR3 DNA reads as TGCGCCAGCAGCTTGGACAGGGTGGACGAGCAGTACTTC. It translates to CASSLDRVDEQYF.

The rearrangement joins TRBV5-1 to TRBJ1-3; D gene uncertain. Trimming removed 4 bases at V and 0 bases at J, with 8 bases between. The CDR3 consists of 14 residues. Germline assignment: CDR1 SGHRS and CDR2 YFSETQ. The CDR3 DNA follows: TGCGCCAGCAGCCCAACGGGCTCTGGAAACACCATATATTTT. Protein: CASSPTGSGNTIYF.

V usage is TRBV5-1 and J usage is TRBJ2-5, with 10 bases lining up with TRBD1. The CDR3 totals 16 residues. Unmatched junction bases numbered 12, after V lost 5 bases and J lost 5 bases. The germline CDR1 and CDR2 sequences are SGHRS and YFSETQ. The CDR3 DNA reads as TGCGCCAGCAGACCCCCAACCGGGACAGGGGAGGAGACCCAGTACTTC. Protein sequence: CASRPPTGTGEETQYF.

The genes are TRBV7-2 and TRBJ1-2, with 12 bases lining up with TRBD1. The CDR3 length is 16 residues. From germline, CDR1 is SGHTA and CDR2 FQGNSA. After removal of 5 bases from V and 7 bases from J, the junction contained 11 bases not matched to a gene. For the CDR3, the DNA is TGTGCCAGCAGCATGGGGACAGGGGGCGCGGTCATTGGCTACACCTTC. Translated, it gives CASSMGTGGAVIGYTF. Looking up the rest from reference TRBV7-2 and TRBJ1-2 gives the full variable domain: GAGVSQSPSNKVTEKGKDVELRCDPISGHTALYWYRQSLGQGLEFLIYFQGNSAPDKSGLPSDRFSAERTGGSVSTLTIQRTQQEDSAVYLCASSMGTGGAVIGYTFGSGTRLTVV.

The chain has TRBV9 and TRBJ1-1, with D unclear. The V and J ends lost 4 bases and 1 base respectively, with 8 bases between them. The CDR3 is 13 residues long. Germline lookup yields CDR1 SGDLS and CDR2 YYNGEE. DNA for the CDR3: TGTGCCAGCAGCCCTGACACGAACACTGAAGCTTTCTTT. It encodes CASSPDTNTEAFF.

This clonotype has at least ten counts. CDR3 in DNA: TGCAGTGCTCAAACAGGGGGCCCAACCTTGGCACTAGCCAAAAACATTCAGTACTTC. Amino acids: CSAQTGGPTLALAKNIQYF. J is TRBJ2-4 and V is TRBV20-1, with 9 nucleotides matching TRBD1. The CDR3 is 19 amino acids. The ends lost 5 bases at V and 0 bases at J; junction bases unmatched: 17. Germline loops: CDR1 DFQATT, CDR2 SNEGSKA (reference sequence).

CDR3 residues: CSASEREGIFEQYF. In DNA form, the CDR3 reads TGCAGTGCTAGTGAGCGGGAGGGAATTTTCGAGCAGTACTTC. V gene TRBV20-1 combines with J gene TRBJ2-7; TRBD2 aligns across 10 bases. This CDR3 contains 14 residues. The trim removed 3 bases at V and 6 bases at J, leaving 8 bases unmatched. CDR1 and CDR2 (germline): DFQATT, SNEGSKA (reference sequence).

This clonotype was detected a few times. The rearrangement links TRBV12-3 or TRBV12-4 to TRBJ2-2; D perhaps matches TRBD2 (5 bases). This CDR3 spans 17 amino acids. The V end lost 5 bases, the J end lost 2 bases, and 18 bases lay between the germline ends. The CDR3 protein is CASSPEGGLLNTGELFF. Here the CDR3 DNA reads TGTGCCAGCAGTCCCGAGGGCGGGTTACTAAACACCGGGGAGCTGTTTTTT.

This sequence joins TRBV5-1 and TRBJ2-5, with unresolved D. Trimming removed 1 base from V and 3 bases from J, with 7 bases in between. Per germline, CDR1 SGHRS and CDR2 YFSETQ. The CDR3 has 13 amino acids. CDR3 coding DNA: TGCGCCAGCAGCTTGCAACCCGAAGAGACCCAGTACTTC. It codes for CASSLQPEETQYF.

The chain is built from TRBV5-4 and TRBJ2-1, with a possible D match to TRBD2 (5 bases). Between the trimmed V and J ends, which lost 4 bases and 5 bases, there was a span of 19 bases. The CDR3 has 16 residues. The germline gives CDR1 SGHNT, CDR2 YYREEE (reference sequence). The CDR3 sequence is CASSGRGSRSHNEQFF. The CDR3 coding sequence is TGTGCCAGCAGCGGGAGAGGTTCCAGGAGCCACAATGAGCAGTTCTTC.

The gene calls are TRBV28 and TRBJ2-1; no definite D call. Trimming removed 5 bases from V and 5 bases from J, with 4 bases in between. This CDR3 region has 11 residues. Germline V CDR1 and CDR2: MDHEN, SYDVKM. The CDR3 nucleotides read TGTGCCAGCAGTGGAAACAATGAGCAGTTCTTC. Its translation is CASSGNNEQFF. Variable domain in full (rest from reference TRBV28 and TRBJ2-1): DVKVTQSSRYLVKRTGEKVFLECVQDMDHENMFWYRQDPGLGLRLIYFSYDVKMKEKGDIPEGYSVSREKKERFSLILESASTNQTSMYLCASSGNNEQFFGPGTRLTVL.

This clonotype was picked up a small number of times. The rearrangement joins TRBV20-1 to TRBJ2-1; 8 nucleotides agree with TRBD2. Per germline, CDR1 DFQATT and CDR2 SNEGSKA (reference sequence). The CDR3 is 16 residues long. The V and J ends lost 0 bases and 7 bases, in that order; junction bases with no gene match: 11. CDR3 DNA: TGCAGTGCTAGAGATCCCCCCGGGAGGGCCCTTAATGAGCAGTTCTTC. Protein product: CSARDPPGRALNEQFF.

This clonotype was counted between two and nine times. This chain uses TRBV11-2 with TRBJ2-7, with a tentative D call TRBD2 (5 bases). The CDR3 has 15 amino acids. V was clipped by 3 bases and J by 0 bases, with 12 bases between them. Germline V gene sequence: CDR1 SGHAT, CDR2 FQNNGV. The CDR3 sequence: CASSFLSGSSYEQYF. CDR3 bases: TGTGCCAGCAGCTTTTTAAGCGGAAGCTCCTACGAGCAGTACTTC.

CDR3 DNA sequence: TGTGCCAGCAGCACCACAGGACAGGGAAAAACTAATGAAAAACTGTTTTTT. Amino acids: CASSTTGQGKTNEKLFF. The rearrangement uses TRBV7-2 and TRBJ1-4; 8 bases match TRBD1. Germline trimming cut 5 bases from V and 1 base from J; bases unmatched to any gene: 9. The CDR3 length is 17 residues. Germline CDR1 is SGHTA and CDR2 is FQGNSA.

The V and J genes are TRBV20-1 and TRBJ2-3; weak D call: TRBD2 (6 bases). V lost 3 bases to trimming and J lost 2 bases, with 15 bases between them. This CDR3 is 15 amino acids long. In germline, CDR1 is DFQATT, CDR2 SNEGSKA (reference sequence). The DNA of the CDR3 is TGCAGTGCTAGGGAGGATAGCGGTTACACAGATACGCAGTATTTT. It yields the protein CSAREDSGYTDTQYF.

The chain couples TRBV19 to TRBJ2-7, with 12 positions matching TRBD1. CDR3 length: 18 amino acids. From germline, CDR1 is LNHDA and CDR2 SQIVND (reference sequence). Losses at the gene ends were 0 bases for V and 0 bases for J; bases not matched to a gene: 6. This chain's CDR3 is CASSIDPGTGGRSYEQYF. The CDR3 region has the DNA TGTGCCAGTAGTATAGATCCGGGGACAGGGGGCCGCTCCTACGAGCAGTACTTC.

This sequence joins TRBV20-1 and TRBJ2-1, with TRBD2 matching over 11 bases. V lost 6 bases and J lost 9; bases outside the gene matches: 10. CDR1 is DFQATT and CDR2 is SNEGSKA in the germline V gene (reference sequence). The CDR3 extends over 14 amino acids. The CDR3 coding sequence is TGCAGTGCCCATCTAGCGGGAGGAGGGGGTGAGCAGTTCTTC. This codes for CSAHLAGGGGEQFF.

This clonotype has just a few counts. Written as DNA, the CDR3 is TGTGCCAGCAGCTTAAACTCCGGGACACGGGTCAATGAGCAGTTCTTC. Its protein product is CASSLNSGTRVNEQFF. V gene TRBV7-8 combines with J gene TRBJ2-1; D possibly corresponds to TRBD1 (6 bases). V lost 2 bases to trimming and J lost 6 bases, with 17 bases between them. The germline CDR1 and CDR2 sequences are SGHVS and FQNEAQ. The CDR3 runs 16 residues.

The rearrangement joins TRBV7-8 to TRBJ2-4; 8 bases map to TRBD1. The CDR3 extends over 21 amino acids. V lost 2 bases and J lost 6; bases outside the gene matches: 24. Germline-derived CDR1 and CDR2 are SGHVS and FQNEAQ. CDR3 nucleotides: TGTGCCAGCAGCTTAACTCCCGGGACAGGAGTTGCCGCCGGAGTTGGAAACATTCAGTACTTC. The encoded protein is CASSLTPGTGVAAGVGNIQYF.